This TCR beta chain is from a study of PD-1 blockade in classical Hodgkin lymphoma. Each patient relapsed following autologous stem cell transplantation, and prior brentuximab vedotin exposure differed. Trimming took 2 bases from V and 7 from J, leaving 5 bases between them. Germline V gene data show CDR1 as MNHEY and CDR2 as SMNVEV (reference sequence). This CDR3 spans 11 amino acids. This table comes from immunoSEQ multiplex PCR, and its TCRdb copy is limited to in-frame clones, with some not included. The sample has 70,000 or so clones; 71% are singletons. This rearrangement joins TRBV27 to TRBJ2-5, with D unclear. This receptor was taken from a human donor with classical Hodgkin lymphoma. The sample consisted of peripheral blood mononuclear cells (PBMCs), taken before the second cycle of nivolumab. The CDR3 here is CASSLAGTQYF. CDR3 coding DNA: TGTGCCAGCAGTTTAGCCGGGACCCAGTACTTC.